Below are 20 T cell receptor beta chains sequenced from a single sample in a study of T cells expressing NK-cell markers. TCRdb reanalyzed the 5' RACE reads, giving one entry per CDR3 protein sequence and no DNA. The sample has hundreds of thousands of distinct CDR3 sequences. Sequences were obtained from blood T cells: a sorted CD56 or NKG2C T cell subset, CD4+ or CD8+ T cells, or bulk PBMC T cells (not recorded which). Receptors originate from a man aged 18 to 30 in good health.

This sequence joins TRBV6-6 and TRBJ1-2; the D call of TRBD1 rests on TCRdb alone, since no DNA is present to check it. The germline V gene encodes CDR1 MNHNY and CDR2 SVGAGI (reference sequence). The CDR3 length is 11 residues. CDR3 loop: CASRRGYGYTF.

The CDR3 is CAAGSGNTIYF. The V gene is TRBV15, the J gene TRBJ1-3; TCRdb's D call, TRBD1, is unchecked because there is no DNA. Germline V CDR1 and CDR2: LNHNV, YYDKDF (reference sequence). CDR3 length: 11 residues. Supplemented by reference TRBV15 and TRBJ1-3, the full variable domain reads DAMVIQNPRYQVTQFGKPVTLSCSQTLNHNVMYWYQQKSSQAPKLLFHYYDKDFNNEADTPDNFQSRRPNTSFCFLDIRSPGLGDTAMYLCAAGSGNTIYFGEGSWLTVV.

This rearrangement joins TRBV11-1 to TRBJ2-3; TCRdb outputs TRBD2, but without DNA this stays unchecked. The CDR3 contains 17 residues. Germline-derived CDR1 and CDR2 are SGHAT and FQDESV (reference sequence). The CDR3 sequence: CASSLARGISGTDTQYF.

The chain has TRBV12-3 or TRBV12-4 and TRBJ2-5; TCRdb reports TRBD2, a call that lacks DNA to check it against. This CDR3 is 15 amino acids long. CDR3 protein: CASSPSGRKKETQYF.

The rearrangement uses TRBV12-3 or TRBV12-4 and TRBJ1-3. The CDR3 spans 14 residues. The CDR3 here is CASSLSGPGNTIYF.

CDR3 loop: CASSSQRSLYNEQFF. The chain has TRBV3-1 and TRBJ2-1; TCRdb indicates TRBD2, and absent DNA this call remains unverified. Germline V gives CDR1 LGHDT, CDR2 YNNKEL (reference sequence). The CDR3 is 15 amino acids.

This chain's CDR3 is CASSHLRDEQFF. The chain recombines TRBV27 with TRBJ2-1; without DNA, the TCRdb call of TRBD1 cannot be checked. The germline gives CDR1 MNHEY, CDR2 SMNVEV (reference sequence). The CDR3 runs to 12 residues.

This CDR3 is CASRKDRPQHF. The chain links TRBV6-1 to TRBJ1-5. The CDR3 consists of 11 residues. Germline values: CDR1 MNHNS, CDR2 SASEGT.

The chain couples TRBV20-1 to TRBJ1-4. This CDR3 spans 14 amino acids. In germline, CDR1 is DFQATT, CDR2 SNEGSKA (reference sequence). The CDR3: CSARGRYRFEKLFF.

Here the CDR3 reads CASSLVEGTEAFF. The rearrangement links TRBV5-5 to TRBJ1-1. The CDR3 sequence is 13 residues long. In germline, CDR1 is SGHKS, CDR2 YYEKEE (reference sequence). Drawing the rest from reference TRBV5-5 and TRBJ1-1, the complete variable domain is DAGVTQSPTHLIKTRGQQVTLRCSPISGHKSVSWYQQVLGQGPQFIFQYYEKEERGRGNFPDRFSARQFPNYSSELNVNALLLGDSALYLCASSLVEGTEAFFGQGTRLTVV.

The genes are TRBV20-1 and TRBJ2-3; the TRBD2 assignment by TCRdb is unverifiable without DNA. The CDR3 spans 14 residues. The germline gives CDR1 DFQATT, CDR2 SNEGSKA (reference sequence). The CDR3 region is CSGLRGGSTDTQYF.

CDR3 sequence: CASSLGVAYEQYF. This chain uses TRBV11-2 with TRBJ2-7. Germline CDR1 reads SGHAT; CDR2 reads FQNNGV. The length of the CDR3 is 13 residues.

The chain carries TRBV28 and TRBJ2-7; TCRdb designates TRBD1, a call that cannot be tested without DNA. CDR1 is MDHEN and CDR2 is SYDVKM in the germline V gene. The CDR3 covers 15 residues. The CDR3 sequence: CASSSRGGSFYEQYF.

This chain links TRBV6-1 with TRBJ1-5; TCRdb gives TRBD1 as the D gene, but with no DNA this cannot be confirmed. This CDR3 spans 14 amino acids. CDR1 and CDR2 from the germline V gene are MNHNS and SASEGT. The CDR3 spells CASRTGFPNQPQHF.

This chain uses TRBV15 with TRBJ2-5; the D gene TCRdb calls, TRBD2, cannot be checked with no DNA. In germline, CDR1 is LNHNV, CDR2 YYDKDF (reference sequence). The length of the CDR3 is 18 residues. The CDR3 here is CATSRSRTSGGVLETQYF.

The chain carries TRBV30 and TRBJ1-2. The CDR3 length is 12 residues. Germline loops: CDR1 GTSNPN, CDR2 SVGIG (reference sequence). The CDR3: CAWSDGDYGYTF.

J is TRBJ2-3 and V is TRBV18; the D call of TRBD1 rests on TCRdb alone, since no DNA is present to check it. Germline values: CDR1 KGHSH, CDR2 LQKENI. The CDR3 totals 16 residues. The CDR3 reads CASSPQPGQSTDTQYF. Full variable domain (remainder filled in from reference TRBV18 and TRBJ2-3): NAGVMQNPRHLVRRRGQEARLRCSPMKGHSHVYWYRQLPEEGLKFMVYLQKENIIDESGMPKERFSAEFPKEGPSILRIQQVVRGDSAAYFCASSPQPGQSTDTQYFGPGTRLTVL.

The chain carries TRBV28 and TRBJ2-7; TCRdb calls TRBD2, which cannot be checked without DNA. Germline CDR1 is MDHEN and CDR2 is SYDVKM. The CDR3 runs 15 residues. This chain's CDR3 is CASSLASGRRYEQYF. Full variable domain (remainder filled in from reference TRBV28 and TRBJ2-7): DVKVTQSSRYLVKRTGEKVFLECVQDMDHENMFWYRQDPGLGLRLIYFSYDVKMKEKGDIPEGYSVSREKKERFSLILESASTNQTSMYLCASSLASGRRYEQYFGPGTRLTVT.

The chain links TRBV6-5 to TRBJ2-2; TCRdb reports TRBD1, a call that lacks DNA to check it against. Germline V lookup: CDR1 MNHEY, CDR2 SVGAGI. The CDR3 has 17 amino acids. The CDR3 protein is CASSSLRGALRTGELFF.

The rearrangement joins TRBV18 to TRBJ2-7; TCRdb reports TRBD1, a call that lacks DNA to check it against. The CDR3 contains 16 residues. From germline, CDR1 is KGHSH and CDR2 LQKENI. CDR3 in amino acids: CASSPVWDGRTYEQYF.